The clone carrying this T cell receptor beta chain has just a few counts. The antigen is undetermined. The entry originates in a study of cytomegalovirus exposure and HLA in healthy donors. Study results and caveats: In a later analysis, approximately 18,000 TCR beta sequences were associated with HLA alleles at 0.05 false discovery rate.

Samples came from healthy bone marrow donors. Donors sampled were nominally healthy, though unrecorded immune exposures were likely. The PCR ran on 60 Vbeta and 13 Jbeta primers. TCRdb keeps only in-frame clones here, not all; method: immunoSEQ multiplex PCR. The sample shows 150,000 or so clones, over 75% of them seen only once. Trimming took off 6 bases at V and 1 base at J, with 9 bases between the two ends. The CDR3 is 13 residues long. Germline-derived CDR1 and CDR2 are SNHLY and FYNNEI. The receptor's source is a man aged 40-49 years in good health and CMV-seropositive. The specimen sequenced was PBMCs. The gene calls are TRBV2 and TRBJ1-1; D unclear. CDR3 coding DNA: TGTGCCAGCAGCTCCGGTGAGAACACTGAAGCTTTCTTT. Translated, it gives CASSSGENTEAFF.